The text below deals with one T cell receptor beta chain. V was pared by 1 base and J by 6 bases, with 1 base of the junction left unmatched. The CDR3 extends over 14 amino acids. CDR1 is SGDLS and CDR2 is YYNGEE in the germline V gene. Original processing notes: Estimated nucleated cell counts came from reference gene primer amplification. TCRdb keeps only in-frame clones here, not all; method: immunoSEQ multiplex PCR. V, J and clone size derive from that table, while D and trimming were established from the DNA sequence. The sample lists 250,000 or so clones, around 87% occurring once. The sample originates from a study of blood T cell repertoires in COVID-19. Study summary: Acute-phase and convalescent COVID-19 samples originated in the United States, Italy and Spain. T cells, B-cell-depleted T cells, or PBMCs supplied cDNA or gDNA.

The Seattle patients joined while their infection was active and were tracked longitudinally afterward. The gene calls are TRBV9 and TRBJ1-6; 7 bases match TRBD1. This receptor was identified in an older woman with COVID-19, enrolled during active disease. The sequenced sample consisted of peripheral blood. The CDR3 reads CASSVTGANSPLHF. The CDR3 coding sequence is TGTGCCAGCAGCGTAACAGGGGCTAATTCACCCCTCCACTTT.